Here is one T cell receptor (beta chain) with its context. Its antigen is unknown. TCRdb's copy holds only in-frame clones and misses some; the assay was immunoSEQ multiplex PCR. The sample includes approximately 400,000 clones, 83% of them seen just once. This entry belongs to a study of Ad26.COV2.S vaccination and SARS-CoV-2 variants. Regarding the study as a whole: Placebo and vaccine recipients had non-spike TCR breadth that was similar. Post-vaccination breadth of spike-specific CD8+ and CD4+ T cell responses was reportedly substantial.

Noted treatment: around 19 received Ad26.COV2.S at low or high dose, single or two shots; several received placebo; per-sample allocation not given. Collection of the samples took place on day 63 after the first injection of vaccine or placebo. CDR1 is MNHEY, CDR2 SMNVEV, per germline (reference sequence). With 5 bases clipped from V and 1 base from J, the junction kept 8 bases outside the gene matches. The CDR3 runs to 17 residues. The origin of this receptor is a person between 18 and 59 years old who received the Ad26.COV2.S COVID-19 vaccine or a placebo. This chain links TRBV27 with TRBJ1-6; 7 positions match TRBD1. Sequences were derived from peripheral blood, sampled in a trial of Ad26.COV2.S vaccine versus placebo. The CDR3 reads CASSLRQGDSYNSPLHF. CDR3 bases: TGTGCCAGCAGTCTCCGACAGGGTGATTCCTATAATTCACCCCTCCACTTT.